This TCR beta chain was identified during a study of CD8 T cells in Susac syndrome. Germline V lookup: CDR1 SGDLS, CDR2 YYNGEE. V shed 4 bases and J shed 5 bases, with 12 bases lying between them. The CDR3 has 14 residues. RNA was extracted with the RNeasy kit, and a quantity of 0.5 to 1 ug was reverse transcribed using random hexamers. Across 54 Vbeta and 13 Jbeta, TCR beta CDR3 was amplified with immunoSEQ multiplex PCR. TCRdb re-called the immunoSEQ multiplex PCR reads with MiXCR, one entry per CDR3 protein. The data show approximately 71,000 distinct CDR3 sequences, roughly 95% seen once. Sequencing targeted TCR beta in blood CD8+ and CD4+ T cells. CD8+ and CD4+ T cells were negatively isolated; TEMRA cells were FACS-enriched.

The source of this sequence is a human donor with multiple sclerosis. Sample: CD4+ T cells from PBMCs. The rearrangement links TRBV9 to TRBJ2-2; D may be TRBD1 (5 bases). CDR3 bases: TGTGCCAGCAGCCGTCAGGGAAGGACCGGGGAGCTGTTTTTT. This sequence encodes CASSRQGRTGELFF.